This is a list of T cell receptor beta chains from one sample in a study of cytomegalovirus exposure and HLA in healthy donors. The data were produced by immunoSEQ multiplex PCR, yet TCRdb's version contains in-frame clones alone and is incomplete. The profile covers 150,000 to 190,000 clones, with about 68% appearing a single time and 1.3% to 1.5% taken by the ten largest. The source material was PBMCs. All receptors come from a man between 18 and 35 years old in good health and CMV-seronegative. Both conserved end residues are part of each CDR3. D genes are given only for firm matches. Clone sizes are given selectively: once, few, many, or a class where the clone is expanded.

v_gene,j_gene,d_gene,abundance,CDR3aa,CDR3nt
TRBV29-1,TRBJ2-1,TRBD2,.,CSGRLAETYNEQFF,TGCAGCGGAAGACTAGCGGAAACCTACAATGAGCAGTTCTTC
TRBV6-1,TRBJ1-4,.,.,CASGHTAQILFF,TGTGCCAGCGGGCACACAGCCCAAATCCTGTTTTTT
TRBV2,TRBJ2-7,.,.,CASGPNYEQYF,TGTGCCAGCGGGCCGAACTACGAGCAGTACTTC
TRBV5-4,TRBJ2-5,.,.,CASSLGFQGGVQETQYF,TGTGCCAGCAGCTTGGGTTTCCAGGGTGGGGTTCAAGAGACCCAGTACTTC
TRBV4-1,TRBJ2-7,.,.,CASSHEELAYEQYF,TGCGCCAGCAGCCATGAGGAACTGGCCTACGAGCAGTACTTC
TRBV2,TRBJ1-4,.,.,CASMRSLEIPGEKLFF,TGTGCCAGCATGAGAAGCCTCGAGATCCCGGGGGAAAAACTGTTTTTT
TRBV19,TRBJ2-7,.,.,CASSPLPGSSYEQYF,TGTGCCAGTAGTCCCCTTCCGGGATCCTCCTACGAGCAGTACTTC
TRBV4-3,TRBJ2-7,TRBD2,.,CASTPVAGGDEQYF,TGCGCCAGCACCCCGGTAGCGGGAGGGGACGAGCAGTACTTC
TRBV20-1,TRBJ2-7,.,.,CSARAGYEQYF,TGCAGTGCTAGGGCCGGGTACGAGCAGTACTTC
TRBV1,TRBJ1-4,.,few,CTSTPWGRTANEKLFF,TGCACCAGCACCCCATGGGGCAGGACAGCTAATGAAAAACTGTTTTTT
TRBV9,TRBJ2-7,.,once,CASSVGPHTSYEQYF,TGTGCCAGCAGCGTAGGCCCCCATACAAGTTACGAGCAGTACTTC
TRBV7-2,TRBJ1-5,TRBD1,few,CASTQGALNQPQHF,TGTGCCAGCACACAGGGGGCCCTCAATCAGCCCCAGCATTTT
TRBV7-6,TRBJ2-7,.,.,CASSSQQGPLYYEQYF,TGTGCCAGCAGCTCCCAGCAGGGCCCCTTATACTACGAGCAGTACTTC
TRBV18,TRBJ1-5,TRBD1,.,CASSLGGRGNQPQHF,TGTGCCAGCTCACTAGGGGGCAGGGGGAATCAGCCCCAGCATTTT
TRBV13,TRBJ2-3,.,.,CASSYRADTQYF,TGTGCCAGCAGCTACCGGGCAGATACGCAGTATTTT
TRBV5-4,TRBJ2-3,TRBD2,few,CASSRRLAGAGTDTQYF,TGTGCCAGCAGCCGTAGACTAGCGGGAGCCGGCACAGATACGCAGTATTTT
TRBV6-5,TRBJ1-2,.,.,CASSQRGNGYTF,TGTGCCAGCAGTCAAAGGGGAAATGGCTACACCTTC
TRBV28,TRBJ1-5,.,few,CASSLFPGNQPQHF,TGTGCCAGCAGTTTGTTCCCAGGGAATCAGCCCCAGCATTTT
TRBV7-2,TRBJ1-5,.,.,CASTSSAISNQPQHF,TGTGCCAGCACCTCCTCCGCAATTAGCAATCAACCCCAGCATTTT
TRBV10-3,TRBJ2-2,.,.,CAIRPLGVSTGELFF,TGTGCCATCAGGCCCCTAGGAGTTAGCACTGGGGAGCTGTTTTTT
TRBV2,TRBJ2-2,TRBD1,.,CASSEQGAGGELFF,TGTGCCAGCAGTGAACAGGGGGCAGGCGGGGAGCTGTTTTTT
TRBV14,TRBJ2-7,.,.,CAGSQVMWGLKDF,TGTGCCGGCAGCCAAGTCATGTGGGGCCTAAAGGACTTC
TRBV9,TRBJ1-6,.,few,CASSVDPGMGSPLHF,TGTGCCAGCAGCGTAGATCCGGGGATGGGTTCACCCCTCCACTTT
TRBV29-1,TRBJ2-7,.,.,CSVEWVGARVEQYF,TGCAGCGTAGAATGGGTCGGCGCCAGGGTCGAGCAGTACTTC
TRBV5-4,TRBJ1-1,.,.,CASSLNPREGAEAFF,TGTGCCAGCAGCTTGAACCCTCGGGAGGGCGCTGAAGCTTTCTTT
TRBV28,TRBJ1-2,.,.,CASSSGNYGYTF,TGTGCCAGCAGTTCAGGGAACTATGGCTACACCTTC
TRBV6-5,TRBJ2-7,TRBD1,few,CASSYSSRDRAHEQYF,TGTGCCAGCAGTTACTCGTCTCGGGACAGGGCCCACGAGCAGTACTTC
TRBV10-2,TRBJ2-7,TRBD2,.,CASSESLAGIIREVDEQYF,TGCGCCAGCAGTGAGTCGCTAGCGGGAATTATTCGGGAAGTGGACGAGCAGTACTTC
TRBV5-4,TRBJ2-7,.,.,CASSLERNTYEQYF,TGTGCCAGCAGCTTGGAGCGGAATACCTACGAGCAGTACTTC
TRBV4-1,TRBJ1-6,.,.,CASSPGLNSPLHF,TGCGCCAGCAGCCCAGGACTAAATTCACCCCTCCACTTT
TRBV7-2,TRBJ2-3,TRBD2,.,CASSFTSGRLGDTQYF,TGTGCCAGCAGCTTTACTAGCGGACGCCTGGGAGATACGCAGTATTTT
TRBV6-1,TRBJ2-5,.,.,CASSEAEGEPYETQYF,TGTGCCAGCAGTGAAGCAGAGGGAGAGCCTTACGAGACCCAGTACTTC
TRBV7-2,TRBJ1-2,TRBD1,.,CASSLRTGGNYGYTF,TGTGCCAGCAGCCTTAGGACAGGCGGGAACTATGGCTACACCTTC
TRBV27,TRBJ2-7,TRBD1,.,CASGYLQGGEQYF,TGTGCCAGCGGATACCTACAGGGGGGCGAGCAGTACTTC
TRBV7-6,TRBJ2-5,.,.,CASSPPHRDKETQYF,TGTGCCAGCAGCCCACCTCACCGGGACAAAGAGACCCAGTACTTC
TRBV28,TRBJ1-5,.,.,CASTPDGDQPQHF,TGTGCCAGCACCCCCGACGGAGATCAGCCCCAGCATTTT
TRBV28,TRBJ2-3,.,.,CASSLGGGYTDTQYF,TGTGCCAGCAGTTTGGGGGGAGGTTACACAGATACGCAGTATTTT
TRBV29-1,TRBJ2-7,.,.,CSVGGQTVGEQYF,TGCAGCGTTGGTGGACAAACGGTAGGCGAGCAGTACTTC
TRBV19,TRBJ2-7,TRBD1,.,CASSRTGAYYEQYF,TGTGCCAGTAGTAGGACAGGGGCGTACTACGAGCAGTACTTC
TRBV7-2,TRBJ2-1,TRBD2,.,CASSLEPSGRVGYNEQFF,TGTGCCAGCAGCTTAGAGCCTAGCGGGAGGGTGGGCTACAATGAGCAGTTCTTC
TRBV27,TRBJ2-7,.,.,CASSLVQGYEQYF,TGTGCCAGCAGTTTAGTGCAGGGCTACGAGCAGTACTTC
TRBV6-1,TRBJ1-1,.,.,CASTGGGGLNTEAFF,TGTGCCAGCACCGGAGGGGGGGGGTTGAACACTGAAGCTTTCTTT
TRBV18,TRBJ1-6,.,.,CASSPGAGAGSPLHF,TGTGCCAGCTCACCCGGCGCAGGGGCCGGGTCACCCCTCCACTTT
TRBV7-8,TRBJ1-5,TRBD1,.,CASSQGARGNQPQHF,TGTGCCAGCAGCCAAGGGGCCAGGGGGAATCAGCCCCAGCATTTT
TRBV27,TRBJ2-7,.,.,CASGGGSSSYEQYF,TGTGCCAGCGGTGGAGGCTCTAGCTCCTACGAGCAGTACTTC
TRBV4-3,TRBJ2-7,.,.,CASSQDQGLGEQYF,TGCGCCAGCAGCCAAGATCAAGGTCTAGGCGAGCAGTACTTC
TRBV28,TRBJ1-5,.,.,CASRSDSRGQHF,TGTGCCAGCAGGTCAGACAGTCGGGGGCAGCATTTT
TRBV28,TRBJ1-5,.,.,CASSTTFGTERSNQPQHF,TGTGCCAGCAGTACAACCTTCGGCACAGAACGTAGCAATCAGCCCCAGCATTTT
TRBV7-2,TRBJ1-3,.,.,CASSLGLLHSGNTIYF,TGTGCCAGCAGCTTAGGGCTCTTACACTCTGGAAACACCATATATTTT
TRBV28,TRBJ2-3,TRBD2,.,CASSSRRRVLAGHTDTQYF,TGTGCCAGCAGTTCCCGACGCAGGGTTCTAGCGGGCCACACAGATACGCAGTATTTT
TRBV6-5,TRBJ1-5,TRBD1,.,CASTTGTANQPQHF,TGTGCCAGCACCACAGGGACAGCTAATCAGCCCCAGCATTTT
TRBV14,TRBJ2-7,.,.,CASSQVDGYEQYF,TGTGCCAGCAGCCAAGTTGACGGGTACGAGCAGTACTTC
TRBV9,TRBJ2-2,.,few,CASSVGAGTSSTGELFF,TGTGCCAGCAGCGTAGGGGCCGGGACATCTTCCACCGGGGAGCTGTTTTTT
TRBV25-1,TRBJ2-7,.,few,CASRPLERDYEQYF,TGTGCCAGCAGACCCCTGGAGAGGGACTACGAGCAGTACTTC
TRBV11-2,TRBJ2-1,TRBD2,.,CASSPDVAGEQFF,TGTGCCAGCAGCCCCGACGTAGCGGGGGAGCAGTTCTTC
TRBV5-4,TRBJ1-4,TRBD1,few,CATRQGPGEKLFF,TGTGCCACCAGACAGGGCCCGGGTGAAAAACTGTTTTTT
TRBV6-6,TRBJ2-5,.,.,CASTLRGQETQYF,TGTGCCAGCACTCTACGGGGCCAAGAGACCCAGTACTTC
TRBV7-2,TRBJ2-1,TRBD2,.,CASSLEGGLAGYGDEQFF,TGTGCCAGCAGCTTAGAGGGGGGACTAGCGGGATATGGGGATGAGCAGTTCTTC